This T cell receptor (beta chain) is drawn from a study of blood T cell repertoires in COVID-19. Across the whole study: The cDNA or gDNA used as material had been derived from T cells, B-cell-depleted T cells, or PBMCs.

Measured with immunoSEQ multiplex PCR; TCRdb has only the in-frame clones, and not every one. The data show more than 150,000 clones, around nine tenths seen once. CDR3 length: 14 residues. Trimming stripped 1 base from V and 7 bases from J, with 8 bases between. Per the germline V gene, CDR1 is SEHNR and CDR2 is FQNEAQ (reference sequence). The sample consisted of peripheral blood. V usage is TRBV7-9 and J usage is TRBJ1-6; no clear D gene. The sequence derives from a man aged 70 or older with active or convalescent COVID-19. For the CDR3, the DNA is TGTGCCAGCAGCTTAGGCAGGAGGAATTCACCCCTCCACTTT. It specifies CASSLGRRNSPLHF. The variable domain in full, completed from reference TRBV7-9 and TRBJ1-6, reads DTGVSQNPRHKITKRGQNVTFRCDPISEHNRLYWYRQTLGQGPEFLTYFQNEAQLEKSRLLSDRFSAERPKGSFSTLEIQRTEQGDSAMYLCASSLGRRNSPLHFGNGTRLTVT.